The 24 T cell receptor beta chains presented below share a single source sample, sequenced in a study of brain metastases from non-small cell lung cancer. TCRdb's copy holds only in-frame clones and misses some; the assay was immunoSEQ multiplex PCR. The repertoire holds over 3,500 clones, almost 90% seen once, with approximately 3.6% in the top ten. The sample was primary lung tumor tissue. The receptors shown here come from a donor older than 35 with non-small cell lung cancer.

This chain uses TRBV7-3 with TRBJ2-3, with 9 bases fitting TRBD1. CDR3 length equals 15 residues. The J segment lost 0 bases and the V segment lost 4 bases, leaving 2 bases of the junction unmatched. Germline-derived CDR1 and CDR2 are SGHTA and FQGTGA. CDR3: CASSSTGGSTDTQYF. The CDR3 DNA sequence: TGTGCCAGCAGCTCGACAGGGGGGAGCACAGATACGCAGTATTTT.

The chain carries TRBV28 and TRBJ2-2; tentatively, D is TRBD2 (6 bases). The CDR3 runs 14 residues. V was clipped by 3 bases and J by 4 bases, with 9 bases between them. CDR1 MDHEN and CDR2 SYDVKM come from the germline V gene. CDR3 nucleotides: TGTGCCAGCAGTTTGGGGAGGTTCACCGGGGAGCTGTTTTTT. Translation gives CASSLGRFTGELFF.

The rearrangement uses TRBV2 and TRBJ2-3; 8 bases fit TRBD2. The V gene's germline CDR1 is SNHLY and CDR2 FYNNEI. This CDR3 is built from 16 residues. J was trimmed by 4 bases and V by 0 bases; bases with no gene match: 6. CDR3 region: CASSEAGGLGADTQYF. In DNA form, the CDR3 reads TGTGCCAGCAGTGAAGCAGGGGGACTAGGGGCAGATACGCAGTATTTT.

This chain connects TRBV5-1 to TRBJ2-7; 8 bases match TRBD2. Germline assignment: CDR1 SGHRS and CDR2 YFSETQ. This CDR3 has 16 amino acids. V was pared by 4 bases and J by 5 bases, with 14 bases of the junction left unmatched. DNA of the CDR3: TGCGCCAGCAGCCCCGGCGGGGGGCAGGATAAACACGAGCAGTACTTC. Translated: CASSPGGGQDKHEQYF.

The rearrangement uses TRBV7-9 and TRBJ2-5, with 7 bases fitting TRBD2. V was pared by 5 bases and J by 0 bases, with 9 bases of the junction left unmatched. CDR1 is SEHNR, CDR2 FQNEAQ, per germline (reference sequence). The CDR3 runs to 16 residues. This CDR3 reads CASSTELASYQETQYF. CDR3 in DNA: TGTGCCAGCAGCACCGAACTAGCGTCCTACCAAGAGACCCAGTACTTC.

This chain connects TRBV2 to TRBJ1-2, with D uncertain. The length of the CDR3 is 13 residues. From germline, CDR1 is SNHLY and CDR2 FYNNEI. Trimming took 4 bases from V and 3 from J, leaving 9 bases between them. CDR3 amino acids: CASSVLGYYGYTF. CDR3 DNA: TGTGCCAGCAGTGTTTTGGGGTACTATGGCTACACCTTC.

The V call is TRBV7-9, the J call TRBJ2-2; D unresolved. Germline V gene sequence: CDR1 SEHNR, CDR2 FQNEAQ (reference sequence). The germline V and J ends were trimmed by 0 bases and 1 base, with 15 bases remaining between them. This CDR3 is built from 18 residues. This chain's CDR3 is CASSLARPANGNTGELFF. The CDR3 nucleotides read TGTGCCAGCAGCTTAGCGAGGCCGGCTAACGGGAACACCGGGGAGCTGTTTTTT.

The chain carries TRBV5-6 and TRBJ1-5; TRBD1 is a possible D gene (5 bases). Trimming took 5 bases from V and 4 from J, leaving 10 bases between them. Per germline, CDR1 SGHDT and CDR2 YYEEEE. This CDR3 spans 13 amino acids. CDR3 bases: TGTGCCAGCAGTGGAGGGGAGAATCAGCCCCAGCATTTT. Encoded protein: CASSGGENQPQHF.

This clone has only a few counts. The V gene is TRBV11-3, the J gene TRBJ1-6; 9 nucleotides agree with TRBD1. This CDR3 contains 14 residues. The J segment lost 6 bases and the V segment lost 6 bases, leaving 3 bases of the junction unmatched. Germline assignment: CDR1 SGHNT and CDR2 YENEEA. The CDR3 sequence is CASSSDRGNSPLHF. The CDR3, as DNA: TGTGCCAGCAGTTCGGACAGGGGTAATTCACCCCTCCACTTT.

The J gene is TRBJ2-1, the V gene TRBV5-1; 8 positions match TRBD1. V lost 1 base and J lost 5; bases outside the gene matches: 11. CDR3 length: 17 amino acids. Germline V gives CDR1 SGHRS, CDR2 YFSETQ. The chain's CDR3 is CASSLSRGGTGDNEQFF. CDR3 DNA sequence: TGCGCCAGCAGCTTGTCCCGGGGCGGGACAGGTGACAATGAGCAGTTCTTC.

This chain links TRBV24-1 with TRBJ2-7; TRBD1 aligns across 8 bases. V gave up 2 bases and J gave up 5 bases; unmatched junction bases: 4. The CDR3 runs 14 residues. The V gene's germline CDR1 is KGHDR and CDR2 SFDVKD. As DNA, the CDR3 is TGTGCCACCAGTGATTCGACAGGGGAGGACGAGCAGTACTTC. It is translated as CATSDSTGEDEQYF.

The rearrangement joins TRBV15 to TRBJ2-7; TRBD1 aligns across 8 bases. Germline V gene data show CDR1 as LNHNV and CDR2 as YYDKDF (reference sequence). The CDR3 extends over 16 amino acids. Trimming cost V 3 bases and J 6 bases; bases outside gene matches: 13. The CDR3 DNA is TGTGCCACCAGCAGTACAAACCGAGGACAGGGCAGCGAGCAGTACTTC. Protein: CATSSTNRGQGSEQYF. Drawing the rest from reference TRBV15 and TRBJ2-7, the complete variable domain is DAMVIQNPRYQVTQFGKPVTLSCSQTLNHNVMYWYQQKSSQAPKLLFHYYDKDFNNEADTPDNFQSRRPNTSFCFLDIRSPGLGDTAMYLCATSSTNRGQGSEQYFGPGTRLTVT.

CDR3 amino acids: CASSLDSRTSYNSPLHF. CDR3 in DNA: TGTGCCAGCAGCTTAGACAGTAGGACCTCCTATAATTCACCCCTCCACTTT. The rearrangement joins TRBV7-2 to TRBJ1-6; no definite D call. The germline V and J ends were trimmed by 1 base and 0 bases, with 10 bases remaining between them. Germline loops: CDR1 SGHTA, CDR2 FQGNSA. This CDR3 is 17 amino acids long.

The rearrangement uses TRBV6-5 and TRBJ2-6; a possible D gene is TRBD1 (6 bases). Germline lookup yields CDR1 MNHEY and CDR2 SVGAGI. The CDR3 runs to 16 residues. The ends were cut back, 2 bases at V and 4 bases at J, with 12 bases in the middle. CDR3 residues: CASSYRGISGANVLTF. The CDR3 DNA sequence: TGTGCCAGCAGTTACAGGGGGATTTCCGGGGCCAACGTCCTGACTTTC.

The DNA for the CDR3 is TGTGCCAGCAGCTTAGCGTTAGGGACAGGTAGTGAAAAACTGTTTTTT. Translating it yields CASSLALGTGSEKLFF. The chain is built from TRBV7-2 and TRBJ1-4; 8 nucleotides match TRBD1. The CDR3 is 16 residues long. Looked up from germline, CDR1 is SGHTA and CDR2 is FQGNSA. After removal of 0 bases from V and 7 bases from J, the junction contained 7 bases not matched to a gene.

The chain links TRBV9 to TRBJ2-3; D call uncertain. CDR1 is SGDLS, CDR2 YYNGEE, per germline. This CDR3 region has 13 residues. V was clipped by 4 bases and J by 4 bases, with 10 bases between them. CDR3 region: CASSRGRADTQYF. CDR3 bases: TGTGCCAGCAGCCGTGGCCGGGCAGATACGCAGTATTTT.

The V and J genes are TRBV7-3 and TRBJ2-7; 9 bases line up with TRBD1. Trimming took 4 bases from V and 7 from J; bases not matched to a gene: 11. The length of the CDR3 is 15 residues. Germline-derived CDR1 and CDR2 are SGHTA and FQGTGA. CDR3 loop: CASSSPGDRAGEQYF. CDR3 in DNA: TGTGCCAGCAGCTCCCCAGGGGACAGGGCGGGGGAGCAGTACTTC.

V gene TRBV25-1 combines with J gene TRBJ1-1; possible D gene TRBD1, 6 bases. V gave up 6 bases and J gave up 1 base, with 9 bases separating them. Per germline, CDR1 MGHDK and CDR2 SYGVNS. This CDR3 region has 13 residues. CDR3 loop: CASRRGGNTEAFF. In DNA, the CDR3 is TGTGCCAGCAGGAGGGGGGGGAACACTGAAGCTTTCTTT.

The chain carries TRBV4-3 and TRBJ1-6; 9 nucleotides line up with TRBD1. V dropped 4 bases and J dropped 4; count of bases not matched to a gene: 11. Germline-derived CDR1 and CDR2 are LGHNA and YSLEER. This CDR3 has 18 amino acids. The DNA for the CDR3 is TGCGCCAGCAGCCCAAGTTCGACAGGGGGTGGGTATAATTCACCCCTCCACTTT. Its translation is CASSPSSTGGGYNSPLHF.

The V gene is TRBV5-4, the J gene TRBJ2-7; 13 positions match TRBD2. The J segment lost 1 base and the V segment lost 3 bases, leaving 7 bases of the junction unmatched. The length of the CDR3 is 17 residues. Germline CDR1 SGHNT, CDR2 YYREEE (reference sequence). This chain's CDR3 is CASSSWTSGSRSYEQYF. In DNA, the CDR3 is TGTGCCAGCAGCTCCTGGACTAGCGGGAGCAGGTCCTACGAGCAGTACTTC.

Here the CDR3 DNA reads TGTGCCAGCGGCGTTTCGGTCGGCTACGAGCAGTACTTC. Translated, it gives CASGVSVGYEQYF. The chain couples TRBV11-3 to TRBJ2-7; D is unclear. Germline CDR1 SGHNT, CDR2 YENEEA. This CDR3 region has 13 residues. V gave up 8 bases and J gave up 3 bases, with 14 bases separating them.

With respect to this clone: One end of the junction fails to match germline, which may point to a read error. The chain joins TRBV4-3 to TRBJ2-2, with D possibly called TRBD1 or TRBD2 (5 bases each). The CDR3 is 16 residues long. Germline lookup yields CDR1 LGHNA and CDR2 YSLEER. CDR3 sequence: CASSQEGTIYTRELFF. As DNA, the CDR3 is TGCGCCAGCAGCCAAGAGGGGACCATATACACCAGGGAGCTGTTTTTT.

This chain joins TRBV5-1 and TRBJ1-1; the D is unclear. This CDR3 is 14 amino acids long. The V end lost 1 base, the J end lost 1 base, and 8 bases lay between the germline ends. CDR1 is SGHRS, CDR2 YFSETQ, per germline. The CDR3 here is CASSLLERNTEAFF. In DNA, the CDR3 is TGCGCCAGCAGCTTGCTCGAGAGGAACACTGAAGCTTTCTTT.

Points on this clone: The junction and the germline gene differ at one end; a read error may be behind it. The chain employs TRBV16 and TRBJ2-3; 7 nucleotides align to TRBD1. Germline values: CDR1 KGHSY, CDR2 FQNENV. CDR3 length: 16 amino acids. DNA for the CDR3: TGTGCCAGCAGCCAATGGGACAGCGAAGGGACAGATACGCAATATTTT. Its protein is CASSQWDSEGTDTQYF.